Below, 19 T cell receptor beta chains from the same sample are listed, as sequenced in a study of cytomegalovirus exposure and HLA in healthy donors. PCR used 60 Vbeta primers and 13 Jbeta primers. Measured with immunoSEQ multiplex PCR; TCRdb has only the in-frame clones, and not every one. The sample comprises tens of thousands of clones, roughly 70% of which are singletons, and approximately 2.1% rests with the top ten. Sequenced input: PBMCs. Receptors were obtained from a man in his thirties or forties in good health and CMV-seronegative.

Sample share makes this clone medium-sized. The chain carries TRBV30 and TRBJ2-1; 7 bases agree with TRBD1. Germline CDR1 and CDR2: GTSNPN and SVGIG (reference sequence). The CDR3 runs to 15 residues. J lost 6 bases, V lost 5 bases, and 13 bases had no gene match. CDR3 sequence (DNA): TGTGCCTGGGAGGACACAGGGGTAGTGGTCAATGAGCAGTTCTTC. Amino acids: CAWEDTGVVVNEQFF. Full variable domain (remainder filled in from reference TRBV30 and TRBJ2-1): SQTIHQWPATLVQPVGSPLSLECTVEGTSNPNLYWYRQAAGRGLQLLFYSVGIGQISSEVPQNLSASRPQDRQFILSSKKLLLSDSGFYLCAWEDTGVVVNEQFFGPGTRLTVL.

The chain joins TRBV27 to TRBJ2-3, with 7 bases identical to TRBD2. CDR1 and CDR2 (germline): MNHEY, SMNVEV (reference sequence). The trim removed 5 bases at V and 2 bases at J, leaving 10 bases unmatched. This CDR3 is built from 16 residues. CDR3 protein: CASSPLTSATTDTQYF. DNA of the CDR3: TGTGCCAGCAGTCCCCTAACTAGCGCGACCACAGATACGCAGTATTTT.

V usage is TRBV5-1 and J usage is TRBJ2-1; D not certain. Trimming cost V 3 bases and J 2 bases, with 12 bases left between them. Germline CDR1 is SGHRS and CDR2 is YFSETQ. CDR3 size: 15 residues. CDR3 in DNA: TGCGCCAGCAGCTATTCCTTGGCAGCCTACAATGAGCAGTTCTTC. Protein: CASSYSLAAYNEQFF.

As DNA, the CDR3 is TGTGCCAGCAGTTTCGGTAATTTCTACGAGCAGTACTTC. Protein product: CASSFGNFYEQYF. This chain uses TRBV27 with TRBJ2-7; D uncertain. CDR1 and CDR2 from the germline V gene are MNHEY and SMNVEV (reference sequence). Trimming stripped 3 bases from V and 3 bases from J, with 9 bases between. The CDR3 has 13 amino acids.

J is TRBJ1-5 and V is TRBV4-2; 10 bases fit TRBD1. The CDR3 sequence is 18 residues long. Germline trimming cut 0 bases from V and 6 bases from J; bases unmatched to any gene: 11. CDR1 and CDR2 from the germline V gene are LGHNA and YNFKEQ. DNA for the CDR3: TGTGCCAGCAGCCAAGAAAGCGTGACAGGGGGCAATGGTCAGCCCCAGCATTTT. Translation: CASSQESVTGGNGQPQHF.

V and J are TRBV5-6 and TRBJ2-3; possibly TRBD2 for D (5 bases). Trimming cost V 5 bases and J 3 bases, with 10 bases left between them. Germline V gene lookup returns CDR1 SGHDT and CDR2 YYEEEE. The CDR3 length is 13 residues. In DNA form, the CDR3 reads TGTGCCAGCAGAGGCACTAGTACAGATACGCAGTATTTT. Its protein is CASRGTSTDTQYF.

The chain is built from TRBV11-2 and TRBJ1-1; no clear D gene. The V gene lost 4 bases and the J gene lost 6 bases, with 6 bases spanning the gap. CDR3 length: 11 residues. Germline V gene sequence: CDR1 SGHAT, CDR2 FQNNGV. CDR3 in DNA: TGTGCCAGCAGCTCGAGCCCTGAAGCTTTCTTT. Residues: CASSSSPEAFF. The entire variable domain, with the rest obtained from reference TRBV11-2 and TRBJ1-1, is as follows: EAGVAQSPRYKIIEKRQSVAFWCNPISGHATLYWYQQILGQGPKLLIQFQNNGVVDDSQLPKDRFSAERLKGVDSTLKIQPAKLEDSAVYLCASSSSPEAFFGQGTRLTVV.

The chain is built from TRBV5-4 and TRBJ1-2; D gene unclear. This CDR3 contains 11 residues. Germline CDR1 is SGHNT and CDR2 is YYREEE (reference sequence). V lost 3 bases, J lost 5 bases, and 5 bases lay in between. CDR3: CASSSLYGYTF. The DNA for the CDR3 is TGTGCCAGCAGCTCCCTTTATGGCTACACCTTC. The full variable domain, completed using reference TRBV5-4 and TRBJ1-2, is ETGVTQSPTHLIKTRGQQVTLRCSSQSGHNTVSWYQQALGQGPQFIFQYYREEENGRGNFPPRFSGLQFPNYSSELNVNALELDDSALYLCASSSLYGYTFGSGTRLTVV.

This sequence joins TRBV29-1 and TRBJ2-6; D is undetermined. V was clipped by 6 bases and J by 0 bases, with 6 bases between them. The CDR3 length is 13 residues. From germline, CDR1 is SQVTM and CDR2 ANQGSEA. The CDR3 spells CSVHISGANVLTF. CDR3 nucleotides: TGCAGCGTACACATCTCTGGGGCCAACGTCCTGACTTTC.

This clone was recorded a few times. The CDR3 spells CATSRDRDIVGYTF. CDR3 DNA sequence: TGTGCCACCAGCAGAGACCGGGACATTGTTGGCTACACCTTC. The chain links TRBV15 to TRBJ1-2; D perhaps matches TRBD1 (6 bases). Trimming took 0 bases from V and 7 from J, leaving 12 bases between them. Germline CDR1 reads LNHNV; CDR2 reads YYDKDF (reference sequence). The CDR3 extends over 14 amino acids.

The genes are TRBV7-9 and TRBJ1-1; the D gene is possibly TRBD1 (5 bases). Germline CDR1 is SEHNR and CDR2 is FQNEAQ (reference sequence). This CDR3 has 14 residues. The ends were cut back, 4 bases at V and 2 bases at J, with 11 bases in the middle. DNA for the CDR3: TGTGCCAGCAGCTCGCCCAGGGAAAACACTGAAGCTTTCTTT. Translating it yields CASSSPRENTEAFF.

V is TRBV6-1 and J is TRBJ1-1; D ambiguous. Trimming left V 1 base short and J 3 bases short, with 12 bases between. Germline V gene data show CDR1 as MNHNS and CDR2 as SASEGT. The CDR3 is 15 residues long. CDR3 sequence reads: CASSEGWRGYTEAFF. The CDR3 bases are TGTGCCAGCAGTGAAGGGTGGCGAGGGTACACTGAAGCTTTCTTT.

V gene TRBV30 combines with J gene TRBJ1-6; D is unclear. Trimming pared 4 bases from V and 0 bases from J, leaving 4 bases between. CDR1 and CDR2 from the germline V gene are GTSNPN and SVGIG (reference sequence). CDR3 length equals 13 residues. The CDR3 here is CAWTVSYNSPLHF. In DNA form, the CDR3 reads TGTGCCTGGACAGTCTCCTATAATTCACCCCTCCACTTT.

This chain joins TRBV4-1 and TRBJ2-3; 7 bases map to TRBD2. CDR3 length: 14 amino acids. The V gene's germline CDR1 is MGHRA and CDR2 YSYEKL. Germline trimming cut 5 bases from V and 3 bases from J; bases unmatched to any gene: 5. The CDR3: CASSKREGTDTQYF. In DNA form, the CDR3 reads TGCGCCAGCAGCAAGCGGGAAGGTACAGATACGCAGTATTTT.

J is TRBJ2-2 and V is TRBV5-6, with TRBD2 identical over 11 bases. Germline CDR1 SGHDT, CDR2 YYEEEE. The V and J ends lost 4 bases and 3 bases, in that order; junction bases with no gene match: 8. The CDR3 consists of 17 residues. The CDR3 nucleotides are TGTGCCAGCAGCCAGGGCGGACTAGCGGGTTACACCGGGGAGCTGTTTTTT. Translating gives CASSQGGLAGYTGELFF.

The chain has TRBV4-2 and TRBJ2-3, with 7 bases identical to TRBD2. Germline lookup yields CDR1 LGHNA and CDR2 YNFKEQ. After removal of 0 bases from V and 4 bases from J, the junction contained 7 bases not matched to a gene. There are 16 residues in the CDR3. The CDR3 loop is CASSQDPGGLADTQYF. As DNA, the CDR3 is TGTGCCAGCAGCCAAGATCCGGGAGGTTTGGCAGATACGCAGTATTTT.

This chain connects TRBV5-4 to TRBJ2-1; a possible D gene is TRBD1 (6 bases). Germline values: CDR1 SGHNT, CDR2 YYREEE (reference sequence). CDR3 length: 14 residues. Trimming left V 5 bases short and J 8 bases short, with 17 bases between. The CDR3 spells CASSVRGRGDEQFF. The CDR3 DNA is TGTGCCAGCAGTGTCAGGGGTCGCGGCGATGAGCAGTTCTTC.

This chain links TRBV2 with TRBJ2-1; D uncertain. This CDR3 region has 13 residues. V shed 3 bases and J shed 8 bases, with 11 bases lying between them. Germline V CDR1 and CDR2: SNHLY, FYNNEI. The CDR3 nucleotides read TGTGCCAGCAGTGATAATATCGGTCATGAGCAGTTCTTC. Residues: CASSDNIGHEQFF.

This chain uses TRBV4-1 with TRBJ1-3; D is possibly TRBD1 (6 bases). V lost 1 base and J 3 bases, leaving 13 bases between the germline ends. This CDR3 is 16 amino acids long. Germline V gene lookup returns CDR1 MGHRA and CDR2 YSYEKL. The CDR3 reads CASSQVGGAGGNTIYF. In nucleotides, the CDR3 is TGCGCCAGCAGCCAAGTTGGGGGCGCCGGTGGAAACACCATATATTTT.